This TCR beta chain was recorded in a study of T cell clones after liver transplantation. The study, taken as a whole, reports: Small, mixed patient groups and varying post-transplant times limit these conclusions. Post-transplant, graft-donor-reactive CD4 TCRbeta sequences in blood dropped significantly in most of the 8 subjects.

Sequencing was performed with immunoSEQ multiplex PCR; in TCRdb, only in-frame clones are kept and a portion is missing. The sample yields about 75,000 clones, 80% to 90% seen once. Per germline, CDR1 SNHLY and CDR2 FYNNEI. The CDR3 length is 15 residues. V was trimmed by 6 bases and J by 5 bases, leaving 17 bases between them. Points on this clone: Its antigen is unknown.

Unstimulated PBMCs were sorted into CD3+CD4+ and CD3+CD8+ populations. The V and J genes are TRBV2 and TRBJ1-5; a weak D match, TRBD1 (5 bases). The specimen comprised CD4+ T cells from blood, sampled around 50 months after liver transplant. The sequence was collected from a human patient who received a liver transplant. Among the T cells, some may be from the graft donor. The CDR3 DNA reads TGTGCCAGCAGCGAGGGGCCACTACTTGATCAGCCCCAGCATTTT. Encoded protein: CASSEGPLLDQPQHF.